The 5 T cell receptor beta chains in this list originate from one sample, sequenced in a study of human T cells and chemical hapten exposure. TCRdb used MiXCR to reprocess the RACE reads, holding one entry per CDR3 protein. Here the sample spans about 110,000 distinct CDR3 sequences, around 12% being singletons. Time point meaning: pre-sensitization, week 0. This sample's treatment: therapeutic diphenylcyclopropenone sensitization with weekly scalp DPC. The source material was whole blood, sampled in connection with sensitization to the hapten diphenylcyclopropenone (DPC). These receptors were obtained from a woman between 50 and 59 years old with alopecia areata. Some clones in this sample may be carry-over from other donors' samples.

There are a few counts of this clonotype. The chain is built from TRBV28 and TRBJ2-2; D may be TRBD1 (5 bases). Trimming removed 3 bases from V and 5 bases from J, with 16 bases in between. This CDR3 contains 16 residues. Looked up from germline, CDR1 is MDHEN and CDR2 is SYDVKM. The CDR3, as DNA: TGTGCCAGCAGTTTTGCAGGGCGCCCCTTAACCGGGGAGCTGTTTTTT. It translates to CASSFAGRPLTGELFF.

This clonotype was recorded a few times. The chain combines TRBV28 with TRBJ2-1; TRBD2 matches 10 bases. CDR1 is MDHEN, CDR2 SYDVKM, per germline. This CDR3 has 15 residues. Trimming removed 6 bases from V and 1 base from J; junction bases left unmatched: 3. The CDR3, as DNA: TGTGCCAGCAGCATGGGACTAGCGTCCTACAATGAGCAGTTCTTC. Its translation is CASSMGLASYNEQFF.

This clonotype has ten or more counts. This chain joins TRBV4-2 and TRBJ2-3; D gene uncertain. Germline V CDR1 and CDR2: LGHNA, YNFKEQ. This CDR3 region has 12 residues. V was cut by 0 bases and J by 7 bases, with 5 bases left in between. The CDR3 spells CASSQDPYTQYF. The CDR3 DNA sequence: TGTGCCAGCAGCCAAGATCCATATACGCAGTATTTT.

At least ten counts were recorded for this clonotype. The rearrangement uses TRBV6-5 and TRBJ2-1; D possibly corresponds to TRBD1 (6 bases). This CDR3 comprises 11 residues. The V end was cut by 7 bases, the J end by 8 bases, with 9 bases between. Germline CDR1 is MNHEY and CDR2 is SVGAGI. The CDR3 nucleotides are TGTGCCAGCACGGGACATGATGAGCAGTTCTTC. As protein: CASTGHDEQFF.

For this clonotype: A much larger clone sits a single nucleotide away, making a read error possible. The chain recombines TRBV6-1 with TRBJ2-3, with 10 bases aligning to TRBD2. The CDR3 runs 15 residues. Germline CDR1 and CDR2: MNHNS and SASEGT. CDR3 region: CVSSELLAGPDTQYF. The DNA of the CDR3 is TGTGTCAGCAGTGAATTACTAGCGGGGCCAGATACGCAGTATTTT.